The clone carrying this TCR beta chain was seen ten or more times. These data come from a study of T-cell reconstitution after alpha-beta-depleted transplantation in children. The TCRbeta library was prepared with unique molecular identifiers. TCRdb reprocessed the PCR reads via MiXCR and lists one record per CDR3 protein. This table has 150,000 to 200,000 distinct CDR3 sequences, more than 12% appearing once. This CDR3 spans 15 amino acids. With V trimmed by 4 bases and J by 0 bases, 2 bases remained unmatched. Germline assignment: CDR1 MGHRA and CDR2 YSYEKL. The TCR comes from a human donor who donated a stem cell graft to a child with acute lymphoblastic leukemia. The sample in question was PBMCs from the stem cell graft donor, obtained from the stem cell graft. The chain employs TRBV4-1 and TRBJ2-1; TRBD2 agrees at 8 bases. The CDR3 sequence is CASSPGGNSYNEQFF. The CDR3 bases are TGCGCCAGCAGCCCGGGAGGGAACTCCTACAATGAGCAGTTCTTC.